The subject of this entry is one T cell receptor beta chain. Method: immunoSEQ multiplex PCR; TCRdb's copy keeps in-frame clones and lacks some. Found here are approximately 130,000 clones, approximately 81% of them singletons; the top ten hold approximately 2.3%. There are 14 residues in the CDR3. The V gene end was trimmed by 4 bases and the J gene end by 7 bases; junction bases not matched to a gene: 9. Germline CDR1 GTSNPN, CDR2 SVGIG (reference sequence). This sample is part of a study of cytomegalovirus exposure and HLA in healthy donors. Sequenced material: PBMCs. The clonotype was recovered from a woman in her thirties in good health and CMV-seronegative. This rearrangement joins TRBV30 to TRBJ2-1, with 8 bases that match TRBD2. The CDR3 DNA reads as TGTGCCTGGAAAGTGGCCTCGGGAGGGAATGAGCAGTTCTTC. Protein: CAWKVASGGNEQFF.